This T cell receptor (beta chain) was sequenced for a study of T cells in tuberculosis (dated by TCRdb to between 2017 and 2018). About the full investigation: To characterize T cells specific for the mycobacterial lipid antigen glucose monomycolate (GMM), the study used CD1B tetramers together with high-throughput TCR immunosequencing. With 9 to 10 people per group, a South African clinical cohort compared IGRA-negative adolescents, IGRA-positive adolescents with latent tuberculosis, and adults with active tuberculosis. PBMC from patients with active tuberculosis were archived either before the start of standard anti-tuberculosis treatment or within 7 days of starting that treatment. Findings and caveats that apply to the study as a whole: Compared with IGRA-negative controls, TCR-alpha repertoires from active tuberculosis had smaller mean NN-distances to GMM-specific TCRs, which suggests that these TCRs underwent clonal expansion. Clinical samples were selected based on the availability of cryopreserved specimens, with adults included as active tuberculosis cases and adolescents included as controls. A classifier using the diverse GMM-specific repertoire reached roughly 89% accuracy (AUROC 0.8 to 0.95), compared with 70% to 75% accuracy using GEM motif frequencies. Shorter CDR3-alpha lengths in active tuberculosis patients partly drove the smaller NN-distances, and the TCR-beta difference was not statistically significant.

TCR libraries were generated with the immunoSEQ multiplex PCR assay, using TCR-beta and/or TCR-alpha/delta assays for each sample. The amplified TCR libraries were sequenced on the Illumina high-throughput platform. The authors processed their data as follows. Clustering and dimensionality reduction relied on pairwise TCRdist distances among GMM-specific receptors from T cells that were either sorted ex vivo or expanded in vitro. Each clinical repertoire received a mean NN-distance score, defined as the average TCRdist to the nearest 10% of tetramer-positive reference sequences. GEM TCR motif frequency was calculated as the fraction of unique TCRs that matched known GEM sequences by V/J usage and CDR3 length. Active tuberculosis was classified by linear discriminant analysis with leave-one-out cross-validation, implemented in scikit-learn. The source is immuneACCESS, and TCRdb retained only in-frame sequences with V and J called. Part of the clones is not carried over; for the studies checked, unresolved V genes explain less than half of this, and the remainder is unexplained. Clone size and the V and J calls come from that table; the DNA yielded D and trimming. Present in this sample are around 30,000 clones, roughly 93% of which were seen just once. About an eighth of the sample is taken by the ten largest.

This sample's time point label indicates: new active TB diagnosis, blood taken before or within 7 days of starting treatment. Patients with active tuberculosis were defined as newly diagnosed, HIV-seronegative South African adults aged 18 years or older. Confirmation of active tuberculosis came from positive sputum smear microscopy and/or a positive M. tuberculosis culture. Immunosequencing of unsorted cryopreserved PBMC covered, on average, around 100,000 T cells per clinical donor. Germline trimming amounts to 2 bases on V and 7 bases on J, with 2 as the count of junction bases outside the gene matches. From the germline V gene, CDR1 is LGHNA and CDR2 is YNFKEQ. The CDR3 starts with the cysteine, ends with the phenylalanine, and has 14 residues. The kept DNA is CDR3 alone, 42 bases in frame from the first base. As regards this clone: There is no known antigen for this receptor. Base qualities are missing; no much larger clone stands one base away.

The source of this sequence is an adult with tuberculosis. The chain couples TRBV4-2 to TRBJ2-1, and 10 bases in between align with TRBD1. The material was PBMCs, obtained at tuberculosis diagnosis. Here is the DNA: TGTGCCAGCAGCCAACCGGGACAGGGGAATGAGCAGTTCTTC. Translated, this is CASSQPGQGNEQFF.